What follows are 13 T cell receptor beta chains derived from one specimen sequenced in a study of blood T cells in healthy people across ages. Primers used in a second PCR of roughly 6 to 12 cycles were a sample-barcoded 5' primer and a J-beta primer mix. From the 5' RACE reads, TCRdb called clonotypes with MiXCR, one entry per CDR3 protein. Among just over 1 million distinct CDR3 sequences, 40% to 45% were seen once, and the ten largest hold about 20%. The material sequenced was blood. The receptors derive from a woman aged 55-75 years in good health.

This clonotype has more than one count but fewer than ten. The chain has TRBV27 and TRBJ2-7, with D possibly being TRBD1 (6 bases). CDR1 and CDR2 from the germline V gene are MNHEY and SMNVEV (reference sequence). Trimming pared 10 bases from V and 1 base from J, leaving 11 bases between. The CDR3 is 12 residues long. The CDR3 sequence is CATTGTSYEQYF. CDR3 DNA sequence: TGTGCCACTACCGGGACATCCTACGAGCAGTACTTC.

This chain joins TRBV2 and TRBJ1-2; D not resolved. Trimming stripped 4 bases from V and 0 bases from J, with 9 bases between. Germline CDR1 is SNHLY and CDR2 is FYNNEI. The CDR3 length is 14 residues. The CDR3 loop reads CASSGASANYGYTF. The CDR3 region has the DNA TGTGCCAGCAGTGGGGCCTCCGCTAACTATGGCTACACCTTC.

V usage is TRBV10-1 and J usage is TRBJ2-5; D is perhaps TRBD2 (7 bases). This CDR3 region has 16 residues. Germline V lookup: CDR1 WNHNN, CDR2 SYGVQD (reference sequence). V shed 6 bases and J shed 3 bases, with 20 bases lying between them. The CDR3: CASSPLGASGKETQYF. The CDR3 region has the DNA TGCGCCAGCAGCCCCTTGGGGGCTAGCGGTAAAGAGACCCAGTACTTC.

CDR3 protein: CASSLEGGGREQYF. The CDR3 coding sequence is TGTGCCAGCAGTTTAGAAGGGGGAGGGCGTGAGCAGTACTTC. The V gene is TRBV12-3 or TRBV12-4, the J gene TRBJ2-7; TRBD2 is a possible D gene (7 bases). This CDR3 comprises 14 residues. V lost 1 base to trimming and J lost 7 bases, with 14 bases between them.

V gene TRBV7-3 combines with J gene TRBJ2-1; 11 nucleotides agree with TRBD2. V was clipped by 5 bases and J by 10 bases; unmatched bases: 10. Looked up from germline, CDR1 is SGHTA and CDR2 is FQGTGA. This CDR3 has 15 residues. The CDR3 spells CASSSTSGSGVEQFF. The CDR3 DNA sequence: TGTGCCAGCAGCAGTACTAGCGGGAGTGGGGTCGAGCAGTTCTTC.

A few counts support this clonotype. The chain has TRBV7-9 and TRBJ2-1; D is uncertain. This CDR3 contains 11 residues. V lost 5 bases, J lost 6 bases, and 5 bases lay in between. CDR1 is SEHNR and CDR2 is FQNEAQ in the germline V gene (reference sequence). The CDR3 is CASSVTNEQFF. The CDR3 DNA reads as TGTGCCAGCAGCGTAACCAATGAGCAGTTCTTC.

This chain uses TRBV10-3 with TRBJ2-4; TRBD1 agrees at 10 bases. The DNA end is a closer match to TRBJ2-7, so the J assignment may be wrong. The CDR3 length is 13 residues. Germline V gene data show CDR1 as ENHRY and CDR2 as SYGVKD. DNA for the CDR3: TGTGCCATCAGCCCGACAGGGGGCGTCGAGCAGTACTTC. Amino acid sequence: CAISPTGGVEQYF.

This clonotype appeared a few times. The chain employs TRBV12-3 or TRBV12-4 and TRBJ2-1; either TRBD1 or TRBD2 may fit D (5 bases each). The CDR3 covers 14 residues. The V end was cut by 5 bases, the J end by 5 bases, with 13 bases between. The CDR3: CASSARDGDNEQFF. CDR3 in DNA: TGTGCCAGCAGTGCCCGGGACGGCGACAATGAGCAGTTCTTC.

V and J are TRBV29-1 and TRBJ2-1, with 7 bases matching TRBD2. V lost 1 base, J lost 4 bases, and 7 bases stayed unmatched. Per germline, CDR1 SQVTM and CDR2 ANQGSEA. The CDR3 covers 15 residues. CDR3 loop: CSVEGTSASYNEQFF. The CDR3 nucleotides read TGCAGCGTTGAAGGAACTAGCGCCTCTTACAATGAGCAGTTCTTC.

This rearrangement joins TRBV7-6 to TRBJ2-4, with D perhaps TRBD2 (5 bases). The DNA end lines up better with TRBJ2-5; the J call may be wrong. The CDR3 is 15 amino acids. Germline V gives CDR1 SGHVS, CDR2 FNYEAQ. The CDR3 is CASSGLSGRQETQYF. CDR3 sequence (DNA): TGTGCCAGCAGCGGACTTAGTGGGCGGCAAGAGACCCAGTACTTC.

As DNA, the CDR3 is TGTGCCAGCAGCCACCGGACTAGCGGAGATACGCAGTATTTT. This codes for CASSHRTSGDTQYF. This chain connects TRBV3-1 to TRBJ2-3; 10 bases are a match to TRBD2. Germline lookup yields CDR1 LGHDT and CDR2 YNNKEL (reference sequence). The CDR3 is 14 amino acids. Trimming at V came to 3 bases and at J to 5 bases, leaving 2 bases not matched to a gene.

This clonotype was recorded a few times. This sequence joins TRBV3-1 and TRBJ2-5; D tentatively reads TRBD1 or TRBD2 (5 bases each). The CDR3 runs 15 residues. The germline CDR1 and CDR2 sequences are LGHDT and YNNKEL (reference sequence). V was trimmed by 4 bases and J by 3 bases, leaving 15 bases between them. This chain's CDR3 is CASSPSGTPKETQYF. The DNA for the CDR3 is TGTGCCAGCAGCCCTTCGGGGACGCCTAAAGAGACCCAGTACTTC.

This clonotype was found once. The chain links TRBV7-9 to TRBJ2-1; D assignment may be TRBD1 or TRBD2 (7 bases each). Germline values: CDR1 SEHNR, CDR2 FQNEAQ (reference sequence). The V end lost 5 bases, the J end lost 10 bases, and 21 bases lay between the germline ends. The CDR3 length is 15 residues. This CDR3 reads CASSPRDSGGDEQFF. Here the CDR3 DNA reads TGTGCCAGCAGCCCCCGGGACAGTGGGGGGGACGAGCAGTTCTTC.